This TCR beta chain came from a study of blood T cell repertoires in COVID-19. Germline V gene data show CDR1 as SGDLS and CDR2 as YYNGEE. This CDR3 has 16 amino acids. With V trimmed by 1 base and J by 0 bases, 3 bases remained unmatched. This clone was observed a handful of times. The repertoire was sequenced with immunoSEQ multiplex PCR; TCRdb's copy has only in-frame clones and lacks some. The sample includes roughly 110,000 clones, 80% to 90% of them seen just once. The TCR sequence derives from a man aged 40-55 years with active or convalescent COVID-19. Sample: peripheral blood. This chain joins TRBV9 and TRBJ2-1; 8 positions match TRBD2. CDR3 loop: CASSVRSGGSYNEQFF. For the CDR3, the DNA is TGTGCCAGCAGCGTACGAAGCGGGGGCTCCTACAATGAGCAGTTCTTC.